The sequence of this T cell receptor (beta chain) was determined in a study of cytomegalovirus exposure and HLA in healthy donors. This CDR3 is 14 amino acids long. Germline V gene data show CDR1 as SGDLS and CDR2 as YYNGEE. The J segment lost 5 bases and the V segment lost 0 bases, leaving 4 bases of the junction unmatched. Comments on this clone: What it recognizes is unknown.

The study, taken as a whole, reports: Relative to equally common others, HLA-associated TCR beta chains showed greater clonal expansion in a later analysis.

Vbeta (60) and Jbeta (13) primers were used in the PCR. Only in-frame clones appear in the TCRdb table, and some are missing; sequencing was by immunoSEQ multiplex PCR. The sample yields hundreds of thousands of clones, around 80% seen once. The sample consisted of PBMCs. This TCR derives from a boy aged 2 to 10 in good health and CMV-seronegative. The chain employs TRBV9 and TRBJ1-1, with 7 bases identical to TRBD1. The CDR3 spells CASSVGSGGTEAFF. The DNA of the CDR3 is TGTGCCAGCAGCGTAGGGTCAGGGGGGACTGAAGCTTTCTTT.